The present T cell receptor (beta chain) was sequenced within a study of T cell clonality in common variable immunodeficiency. Control and CVID samples contributed equal amounts of genomic DNA. Sequencing was performed with immunoSEQ multiplex PCR; in TCRdb, only in-frame clones are kept and a portion is missing. The sample yields fewer than 25,000 clones, without any singletons. By share of the sample, this clone is medium-sized. Its antigen is not identified. The missing CDR3 end, 3 residues past where the read stops, is filled in from the germline J gene. Study-level points and caveats: Fewer deletions and N-nucleotide insertions were reportedly seen in common variable immunodeficiency TCR beta sequences.

Caucasian heritage predominated among both patients and controls. Each donor provided 5 to 8 ml of heparinized whole blood. V was pared by 0 bases and J by 3 bases, with 7 bases of the junction left unmatched. This CDR3 has 16 residues. CDR1 and CDR2 from the germline V gene are MNHEY and SMNVEV (reference sequence). This sequence joins TRBV27 and TRBJ2-7; 8 bases are shared with TRBD1. The receptor was isolated from a human donor with common variable immunodeficiency. Sequenced: peripheral blood mononuclear cells. Incomplete CDR3 DNA: TGTGCCAGCAGTTTATCGGTTGGACAGGGAATCTACGAG. It codes for CASSLSVGQGIYE. The whole CDR3 reads CASSLSVGQGIYEQYF.